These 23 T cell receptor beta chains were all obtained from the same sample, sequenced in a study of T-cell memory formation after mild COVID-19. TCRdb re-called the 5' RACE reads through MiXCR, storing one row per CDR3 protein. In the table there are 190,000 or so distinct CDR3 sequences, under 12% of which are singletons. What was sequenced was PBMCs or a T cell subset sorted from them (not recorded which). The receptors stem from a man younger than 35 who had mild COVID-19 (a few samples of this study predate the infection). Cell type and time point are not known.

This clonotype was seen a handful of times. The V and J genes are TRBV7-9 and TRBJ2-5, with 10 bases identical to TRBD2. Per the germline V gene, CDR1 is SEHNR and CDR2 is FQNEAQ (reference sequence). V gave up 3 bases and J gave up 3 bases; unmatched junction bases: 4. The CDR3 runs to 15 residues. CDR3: CASSFWLAGEETQYF. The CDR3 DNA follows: TGTGCCAGCAGCTTCTGGCTAGCGGGGGAAGAGACCCAGTACTTC. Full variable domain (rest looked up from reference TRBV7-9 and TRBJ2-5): DTGVSQNPRHKITKRGQNVTFRCDPISEHNRLYWYRQTLGQGPEFLTYFQNEAQLEKSRLLSDRFSAERPKGSFSTLEIQRTEQGDSAMYLCASSFWLAGEETQYFGPGTRLLVL.

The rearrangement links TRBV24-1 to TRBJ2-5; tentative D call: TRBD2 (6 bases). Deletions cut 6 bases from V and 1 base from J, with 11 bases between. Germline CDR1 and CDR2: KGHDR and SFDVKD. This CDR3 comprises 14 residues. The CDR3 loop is CATSRGGAQETQYF. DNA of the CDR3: TGTGCCACCAGTCGGGGCGGGGCCCAAGAGACCCAGTACTTC.

CDR3 region: CASDQISVSPLHF. The DNA of the CDR3 is TGCGCCAGCGACCAGATATCAGTTTCACCCCTCCACTTT. The rearrangement links TRBV23-1 to TRBJ1-6; D not resolved. TRBV23-1 falls under the ORF class, with uncertain function. CDR3 length: 13 residues. With 8 bases removed from V and 9 bases from J, the gap between germline ends came to 14 bases.

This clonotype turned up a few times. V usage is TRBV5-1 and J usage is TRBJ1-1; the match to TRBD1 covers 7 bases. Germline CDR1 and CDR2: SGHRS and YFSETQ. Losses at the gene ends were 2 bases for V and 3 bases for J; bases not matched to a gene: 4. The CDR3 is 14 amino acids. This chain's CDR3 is CASSFTGVYTEAFF. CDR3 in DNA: TGCGCCAGCAGCTTTACAGGGGTGTACACTGAAGCTTTCTTT.

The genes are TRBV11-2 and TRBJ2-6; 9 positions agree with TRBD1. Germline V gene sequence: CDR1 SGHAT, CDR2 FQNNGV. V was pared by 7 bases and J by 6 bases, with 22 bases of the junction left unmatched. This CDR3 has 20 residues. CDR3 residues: CASIARTGQGYIAVANVLTF. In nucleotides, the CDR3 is TGTGCCAGCATCGCTAGAACCGGACAGGGGTATATTGCTGTGGCCAACGTCCTGACTTTC.

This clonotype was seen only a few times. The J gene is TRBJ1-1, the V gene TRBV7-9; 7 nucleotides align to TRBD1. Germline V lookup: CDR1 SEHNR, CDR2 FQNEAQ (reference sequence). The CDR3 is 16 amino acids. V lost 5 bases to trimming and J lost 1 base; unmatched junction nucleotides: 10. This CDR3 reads CASSPKWDRPNTEAFF. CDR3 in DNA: TGTGCCAGCAGCCCCAAGTGGGACAGACCGAACACTGAAGCTTTCTTT.

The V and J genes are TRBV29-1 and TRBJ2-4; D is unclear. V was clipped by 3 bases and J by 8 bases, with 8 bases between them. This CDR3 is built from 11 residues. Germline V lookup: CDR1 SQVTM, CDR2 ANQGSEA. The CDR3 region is CSVEAPDIQYF. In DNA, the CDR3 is TGCAGCGTTGAGGCCCCGGACATTCAGTACTTC.

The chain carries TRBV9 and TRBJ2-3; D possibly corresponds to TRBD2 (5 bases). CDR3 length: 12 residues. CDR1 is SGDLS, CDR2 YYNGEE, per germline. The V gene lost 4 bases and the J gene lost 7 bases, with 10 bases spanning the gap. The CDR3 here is CASSPMDYTQYF. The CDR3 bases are TGTGCCAGCAGCCCGATGGACTATACGCAGTATTTT.

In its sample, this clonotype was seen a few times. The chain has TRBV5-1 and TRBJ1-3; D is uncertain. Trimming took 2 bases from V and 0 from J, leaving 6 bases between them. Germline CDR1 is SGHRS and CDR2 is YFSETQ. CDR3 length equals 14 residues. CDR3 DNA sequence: TGCGCCAGCAGCTTAGCGTTCTCTGGAAACACCATATATTTT. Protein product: CASSLAFSGNTIYF. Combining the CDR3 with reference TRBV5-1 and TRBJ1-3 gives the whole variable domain KAGVTQTPRYLIKTRGQQVTLSCSPISGHRSVSWYQQTPGQGLQFLFEYFSETQRNKGNFPGRFSGRQFSNSRSEMNVSTLELGDSALYLCASSLAFSGNTIYFGEGSWLTVV.

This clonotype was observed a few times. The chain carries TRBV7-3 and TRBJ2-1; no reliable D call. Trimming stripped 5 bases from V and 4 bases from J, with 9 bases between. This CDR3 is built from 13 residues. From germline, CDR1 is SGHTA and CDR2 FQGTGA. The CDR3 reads CASSQDPYNEQFF. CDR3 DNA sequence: TGTGCCAGCAGCCAGGACCCGTACAATGAGCAGTTCTTC.

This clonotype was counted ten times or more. The CDR3 sequence is CASSRGVTNEKLFF. The CDR3, as DNA: TGCGCCAGCAGCCGAGGGGTAACTAATGAAAAACTGTTTTTT. The chain recombines TRBV5-1 with TRBJ1-4, with D possibly being TRBD1 (5 bases). The germline V gene has CDR1 SGHRS and CDR2 YFSETQ. The CDR3 is 14 residues long. With 4 bases removed from V and 1 base from J, the gap between germline ends came to 8 bases. Filled out from reference TRBV5-1 and TRBJ1-4, the complete variable domain reads KAGVTQTPRYLIKTRGQQVTLSCSPISGHRSVSWYQQTPGQGLQFLFEYFSETQRNKGNFPGRFSGRQFSNSRSEMNVSTLELGDSALYLCASSRGVTNEKLFFGSGTQLSVL.

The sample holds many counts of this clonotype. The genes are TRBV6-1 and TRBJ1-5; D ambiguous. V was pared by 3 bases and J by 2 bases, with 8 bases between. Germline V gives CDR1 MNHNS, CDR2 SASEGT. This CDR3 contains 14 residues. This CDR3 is CASSEASGNQPQHF. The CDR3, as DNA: TGTGCCAGCAGTGAGGCTAGTGGCAATCAGCCCCAGCATTTT.

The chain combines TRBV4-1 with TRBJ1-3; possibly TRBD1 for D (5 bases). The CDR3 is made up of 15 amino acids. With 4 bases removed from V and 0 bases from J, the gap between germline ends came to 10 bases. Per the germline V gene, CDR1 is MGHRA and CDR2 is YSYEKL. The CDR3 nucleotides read TGCGCCAGCAGCCCCCGACAGATCTCTGGAAACACCATATATTTT. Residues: CASSPRQISGNTIYF.

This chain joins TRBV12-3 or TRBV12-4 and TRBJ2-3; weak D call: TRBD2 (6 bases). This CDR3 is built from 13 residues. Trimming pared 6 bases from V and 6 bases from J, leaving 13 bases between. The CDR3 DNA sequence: TGTGCCAGCAGAACGGGACTGGAGGATACGCAGTATTTT. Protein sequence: CASRTGLEDTQYF.

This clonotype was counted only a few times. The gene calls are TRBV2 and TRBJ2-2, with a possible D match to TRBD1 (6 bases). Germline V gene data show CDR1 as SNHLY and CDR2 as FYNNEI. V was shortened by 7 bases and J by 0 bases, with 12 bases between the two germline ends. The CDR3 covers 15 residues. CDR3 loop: CASKRDNANTGELFF. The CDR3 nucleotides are TGTGCCAGCAAAAGGGACAACGCGAACACCGGGGAGCTGTTTTTT.

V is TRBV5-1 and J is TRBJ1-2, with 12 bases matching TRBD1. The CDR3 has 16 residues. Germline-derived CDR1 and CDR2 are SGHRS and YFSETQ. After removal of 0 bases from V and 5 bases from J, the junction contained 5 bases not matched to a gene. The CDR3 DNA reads TGCGCCAGCAGCTTGGGACGGGACAGGGGGCATTATGGCTACACCTTC. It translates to CASSLGRDRGHYGYTF. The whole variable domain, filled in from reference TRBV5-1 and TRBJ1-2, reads KAGVTQTPRYLIKTRGQQVTLSCSPISGHRSVSWYQQTPGQGLQFLFEYFSETQRNKGNFPGRFSGRQFSNSRSEMNVSTLELGDSALYLCASSLGRDRGHYGYTFGSGTRLTVV.

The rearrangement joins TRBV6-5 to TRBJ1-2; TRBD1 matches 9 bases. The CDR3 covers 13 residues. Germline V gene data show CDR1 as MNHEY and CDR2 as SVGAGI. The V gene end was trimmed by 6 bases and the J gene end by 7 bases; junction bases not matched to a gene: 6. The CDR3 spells CASRPGQGVGYTF. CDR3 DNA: TGTGCCAGCAGACCGGGACAGGGTGTTGGCTACACCTTC.

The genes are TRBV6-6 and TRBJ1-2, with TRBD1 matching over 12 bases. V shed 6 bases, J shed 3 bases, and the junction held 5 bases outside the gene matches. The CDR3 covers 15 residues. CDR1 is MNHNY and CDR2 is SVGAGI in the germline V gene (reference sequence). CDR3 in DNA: TGTGCCAGCAGGGGGACAGGGGGCGATGACTATGGCTACACCTTC. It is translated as CASRGTGGDDYGYTF.

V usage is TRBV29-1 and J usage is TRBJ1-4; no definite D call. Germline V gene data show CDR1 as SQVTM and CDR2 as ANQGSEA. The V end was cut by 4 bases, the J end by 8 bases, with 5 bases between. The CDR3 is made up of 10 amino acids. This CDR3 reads CSVGGEKLFF. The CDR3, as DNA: TGCAGCGTTGGCGGGGAAAAACTGTTTTTT.

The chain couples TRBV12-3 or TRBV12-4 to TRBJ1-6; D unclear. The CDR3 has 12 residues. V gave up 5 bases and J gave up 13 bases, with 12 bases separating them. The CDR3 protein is CASSPGPTPLHF. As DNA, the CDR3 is TGTGCCAGCAGTCCCGGCCCTACCCCCCTCCACTTT.

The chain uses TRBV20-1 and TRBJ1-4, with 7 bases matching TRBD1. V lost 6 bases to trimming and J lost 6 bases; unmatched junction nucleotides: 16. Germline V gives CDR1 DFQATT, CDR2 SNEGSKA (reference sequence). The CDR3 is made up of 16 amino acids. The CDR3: CSATRQGLIRDEKLFF. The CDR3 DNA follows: TGCAGTGCCACAAGACAGGGCCTGATTAGGGATGAAAAACTGTTTTTT.

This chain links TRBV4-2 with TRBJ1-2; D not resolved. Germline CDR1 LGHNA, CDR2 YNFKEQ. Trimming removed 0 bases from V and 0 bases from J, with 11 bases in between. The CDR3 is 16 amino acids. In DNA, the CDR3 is TGTGCCAGCAGCCAAGATTACACTCTTCCTAACTATGGCTACACCTTC. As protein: CASSQDYTLPNYGYTF.

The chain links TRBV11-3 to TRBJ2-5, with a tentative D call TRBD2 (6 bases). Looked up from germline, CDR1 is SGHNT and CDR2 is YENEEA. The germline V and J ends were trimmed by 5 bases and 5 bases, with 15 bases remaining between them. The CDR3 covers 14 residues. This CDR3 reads CASSAGSGGETQYF. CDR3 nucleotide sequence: TGTGCCAGCAGCGCCGGGTCCGGAGGGGAGACCCAGTACTTC.